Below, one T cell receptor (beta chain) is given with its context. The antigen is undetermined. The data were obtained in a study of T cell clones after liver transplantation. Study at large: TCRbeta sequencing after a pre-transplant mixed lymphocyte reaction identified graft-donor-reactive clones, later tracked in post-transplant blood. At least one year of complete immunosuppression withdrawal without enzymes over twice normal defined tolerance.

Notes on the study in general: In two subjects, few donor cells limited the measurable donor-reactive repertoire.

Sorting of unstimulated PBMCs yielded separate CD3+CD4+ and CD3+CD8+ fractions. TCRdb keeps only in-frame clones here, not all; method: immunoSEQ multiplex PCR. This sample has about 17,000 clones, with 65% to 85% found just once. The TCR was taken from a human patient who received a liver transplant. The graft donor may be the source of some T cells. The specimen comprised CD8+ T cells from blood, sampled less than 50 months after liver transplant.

The CDR3 region has the DNA TGTGCCAGCCTGGAGGTCCTTAATGAGCAGTTCTTC. Its translation: CASLEVLNEQFF. The J gene is TRBJ2-1, the V gene TRBV2, with a weak D call TRBD2 (5 bases). Per the germline V gene, CDR1 is SNHLY and CDR2 is FYNNEI. The CDR3 sequence is 12 residues long. Deletions cut 8 bases from V and 7 bases from J, with 12 bases between.